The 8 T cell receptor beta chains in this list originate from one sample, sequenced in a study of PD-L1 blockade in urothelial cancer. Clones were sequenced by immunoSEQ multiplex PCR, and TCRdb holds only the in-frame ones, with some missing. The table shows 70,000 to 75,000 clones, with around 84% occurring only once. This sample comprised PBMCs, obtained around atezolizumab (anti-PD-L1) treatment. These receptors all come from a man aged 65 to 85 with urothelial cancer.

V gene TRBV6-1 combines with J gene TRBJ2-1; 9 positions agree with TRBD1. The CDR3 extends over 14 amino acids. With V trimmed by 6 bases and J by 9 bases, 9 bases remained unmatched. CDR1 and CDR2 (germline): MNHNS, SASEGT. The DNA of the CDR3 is TGTGCCAGCAGACGACAGGGGGGCACGGGTGAGCAGTTCTTC. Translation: CASRRQGGTGEQFF.

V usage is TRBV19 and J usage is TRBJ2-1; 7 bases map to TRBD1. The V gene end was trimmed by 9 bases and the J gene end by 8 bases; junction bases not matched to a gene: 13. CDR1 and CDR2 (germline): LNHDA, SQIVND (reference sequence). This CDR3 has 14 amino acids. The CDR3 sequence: CASNTGAVIDEQFF. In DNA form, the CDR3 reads TGTGCCAGCAACACAGGGGCAGTAATCGATGAGCAGTTCTTC.

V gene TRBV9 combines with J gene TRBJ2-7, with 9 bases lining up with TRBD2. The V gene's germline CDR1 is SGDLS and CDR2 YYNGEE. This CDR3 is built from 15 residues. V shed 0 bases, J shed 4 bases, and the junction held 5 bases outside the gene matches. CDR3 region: CASSVGGRAEYEQYF. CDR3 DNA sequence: TGTGCCAGCAGCGTAGGCGGGAGGGCAGAATACGAGCAGTACTTC.

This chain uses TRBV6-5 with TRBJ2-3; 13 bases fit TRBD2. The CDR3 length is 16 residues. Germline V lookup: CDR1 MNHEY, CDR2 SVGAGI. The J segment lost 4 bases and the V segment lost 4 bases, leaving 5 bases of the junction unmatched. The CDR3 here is CASSLGLAGDADTQYF. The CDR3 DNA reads TGTGCCAGCAGTTTAGGACTAGCGGGAGACGCAGATACGCAGTATTTT.

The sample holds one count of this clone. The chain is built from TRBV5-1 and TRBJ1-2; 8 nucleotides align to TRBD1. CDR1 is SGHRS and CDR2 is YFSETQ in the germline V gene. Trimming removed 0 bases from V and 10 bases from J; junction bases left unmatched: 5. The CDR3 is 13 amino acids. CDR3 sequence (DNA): TGCGCCAGCAGCTTGGGACAGGGGAGTGACTACACCTTC. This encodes CASSLGQGSDYTF.

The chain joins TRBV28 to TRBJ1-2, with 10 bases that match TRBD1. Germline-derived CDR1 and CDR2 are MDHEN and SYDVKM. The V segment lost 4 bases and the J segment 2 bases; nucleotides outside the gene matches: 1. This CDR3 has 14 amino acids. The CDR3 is CASSSGQGNYGYTF. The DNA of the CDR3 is TGTGCCAGCAGTTCGGGACAGGGGAACTATGGCTACACCTTC.

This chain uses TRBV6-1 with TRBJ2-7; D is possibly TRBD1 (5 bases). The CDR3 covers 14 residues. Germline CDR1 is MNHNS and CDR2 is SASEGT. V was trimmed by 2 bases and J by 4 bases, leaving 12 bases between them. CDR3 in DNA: TGTGCCAGCAGTGAATATGCAGGGCGATACGAGCAGTACTTC. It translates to CASSEYAGRYEQYF.

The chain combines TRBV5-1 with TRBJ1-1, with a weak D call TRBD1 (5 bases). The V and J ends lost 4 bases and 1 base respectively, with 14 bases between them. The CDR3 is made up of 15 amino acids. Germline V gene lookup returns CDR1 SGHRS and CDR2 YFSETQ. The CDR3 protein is CASSRATQGNTEAFF. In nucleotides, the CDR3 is TGCGCCAGCAGCCGGGCGACGCAGGGGAACACTGAAGCTTTCTTT.